This paragraph covers one T cell receptor beta chain sequence. These data are taken from a study of blood T cell repertoires in COVID-19. Produced via immunoSEQ multiplex PCR; TCRdb's table is partial and in-frame only. The table has about 14,000 clones, around nine tenths seen once. Trimming shortened V by 0 bases and J by 8 bases, and 10 bases separated the two germline ends. Per the germline V gene, CDR1 is MNHEY and CDR2 is SVGAGI. This CDR3 spans 13 amino acids. Sequencing used peripheral blood. This sequence joins TRBV6-5 and TRBJ1-1; D is unclear. The origin of this receptor is a human donor with active COVID-19. The donor label of this sample is uncertain. CDR3 DNA sequence: TGTGCCAGCAGTTACTCGATTTCAGCGGAAGCTTTCTTT. Its protein is CASSYSISAEAFF.